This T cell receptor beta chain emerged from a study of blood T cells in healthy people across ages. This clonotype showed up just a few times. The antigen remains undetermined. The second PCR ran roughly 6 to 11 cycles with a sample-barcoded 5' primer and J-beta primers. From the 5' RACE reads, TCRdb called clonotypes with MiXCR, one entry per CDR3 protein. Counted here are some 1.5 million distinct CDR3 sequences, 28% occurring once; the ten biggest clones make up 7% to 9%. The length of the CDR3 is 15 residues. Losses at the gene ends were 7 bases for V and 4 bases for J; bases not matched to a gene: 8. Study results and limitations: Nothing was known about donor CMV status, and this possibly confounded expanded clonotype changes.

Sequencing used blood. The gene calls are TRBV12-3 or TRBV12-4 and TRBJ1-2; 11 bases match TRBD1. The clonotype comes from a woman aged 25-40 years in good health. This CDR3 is CASIPGTGGSYGYTF. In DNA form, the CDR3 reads TGTGCCAGCATCCCCGGGACAGGGGGTTCCTATGGCTACACCTTC.